Following are 25 T cell receptor beta chains from one sample sequenced in a study of technical replicates of blood from a few donors. The table came from immunoSEQ multiplex PCR; TCRdb's copy has only in-frame clones and leaves some out. Among under 95,000 clones listed, 85% to 95% were seen once. Input material: T cells isolated from PBMCs. Source of these receptors: a human donor in good health.

The V call is TRBV4-1, the J call TRBJ1-2; tentative D call: TRBD1 (6 bases). The CDR3 sequence is 14 residues long. With 3 bases removed from V and 13 bases from J, the gap between germline ends came to 21 bases. Germline values: CDR1 MGHRA, CDR2 YSYEKL. CDR3 region: CASSHSNGGGGPTF. The CDR3 DNA reads as TGCGCCAGCAGCCATTCTAACGGGGGCGGGGGGCCCACCTTC.

This clone has only a few counts. This is likely a read error, given that the CDR3 carries no conserved phenylalanine or tryptophan at its end. It is unclear where the CDR3 begins or ends on the DNA, so no DNA is shown, and the CDR3 is as TCRdb lists it. V gene TRBV15 combines with J gene TRBJ2-7; the table assigns TRBD2, which was not confirmed against the DNA. Germline CDR1 is LNHNV and CDR2 is YYDKDF (reference sequence). The CDR3 extends over 13 residues, inclusive of both ends. CDR3: CATSRDLKRESVT.

The J gene is TRBJ2-2, the V gene TRBV30; D remains unclear. This CDR3 has 14 amino acids. V shed 2 bases and J shed 5 bases, with 12 bases lying between them. Germline CDR1 is GTSNPN and CDR2 is SVGIG (reference sequence). CDR3 sequence: CAWSPFLYTGELFF. The CDR3, as DNA: TGTGCCTGGAGTCCGTTTCTATATACCGGGGAGCTGTTTTTT.

This clone was detected only once. The chain has TRBV9 and TRBJ1-4, with D maybe TRBD1 (5 bases). The V gene lost 4 bases and the J gene lost 0 bases, with 25 bases spanning the gap. This CDR3 spans 20 amino acids. Germline CDR1 and CDR2: SGDLS and YYNGEE. In nucleotides, the CDR3 is TGTGCCAGCAGCCGTAGTGGTACAGGTCCTGTTGGGCCAACTAATGAAAAACTGTTTTTT. Protein sequence: CASSRSGTGPVGPTNEKLFF.

The V call is TRBV7-2, the J call TRBJ1-4; 7 bases fit TRBD1. Germline values: CDR1 SGHTA, CDR2 FQGNSA. The V and J ends lost 2 bases and 6 bases, in that order; junction bases with no gene match: 6. The CDR3 is 15 amino acids. The CDR3 spells CASSLRGGSDEKLFF. DNA for the CDR3: TGTGCCAGCAGCTTACGAGGGGGCAGTGATGAAAAACTGTTTTTT.

V gene TRBV6-5 combines with J gene TRBJ1-1, with 7 nucleotides matching TRBD1. This CDR3 spans 15 amino acids. Germline V lookup: CDR1 MNHEY, CDR2 SVGAGI. With V trimmed by 6 bases and J by 4 bases, 11 bases remained unmatched. CDR3: CASRAQGRGITEAFF. The CDR3, as DNA: TGTGCCAGCAGGGCACAGGGGCGCGGGATCACTGAAGCTTTCTTT.

J is TRBJ1-5 and V is TRBV28; tentatively, D is TRBD1 (5 bases). This CDR3 is 17 amino acids long. The germline V gene encodes CDR1 MDHEN and CDR2 SYDVKM. Deletions cut 5 bases from V and 2 bases from J, with 19 bases between. The CDR3 region is CASSPKPNRFGNQPQHF. For the CDR3, the DNA is TGTGCCAGCAGTCCGAAACCCAACAGGTTCGGCAATCAGCCCCAGCATTTT.

V usage is TRBV6-1 and J usage is TRBJ2-7, with TRBD2 as a possible D gene (6 bases). Germline CDR1 MNHNS, CDR2 SASEGT. V was clipped by 8 bases and J by 2 bases, with 10 bases between them. The CDR3 loop spans 12 amino acids. The DNA of the CDR3 is TGTGCCAGCCGGGGGACCACCTACGAGCAGTACTTC. Residues: CASRGTTYEQYF.

The gene calls are TRBV7-9 and TRBJ2-7, with D possibly TRBD2 on 5 matching bases. The CDR3 contains 12 residues. CDR1 is SEHNR and CDR2 is FQNEAQ in the germline V gene (reference sequence). Trimming stripped 2 bases from V and 5 bases from J, with 7 bases between. DNA of the CDR3: TGTGCCAGCAGCTTATGGACTGACGAGCAGTACTTC. The encoded protein is CASSLWTDEQYF.

The chain is built from TRBV2 and TRBJ1-1; 7 nucleotides match TRBD1. J gave up 0 bases and V 10 bases, and 5 bases lay outside the gene matches. CDR1 is SNHLY and CDR2 is FYNNEI in the germline V gene. This CDR3 has 13 amino acids. In DNA, the CDR3 is TGTGCCATTACGGGACAGCTGAACACTGAAGCTTTCTTT. Its translation is CAITGQLNTEAFF.

This clone has only one observation. The chain has TRBV19 and TRBJ2-5, with D tentatively TRBD2 (5 bases). Between the trimmed V and J ends, which lost 3 bases and 5 bases, there was a span of 16 bases. This CDR3 comprises 15 residues. Germline CDR1 and CDR2: LNHDA and SQIVND (reference sequence). CDR3 in DNA: TGTGCCAGTAGTATTCGGACTCGTTCTTTGGAGACCCAGTACTTC. Residues: CASSIRTRSLETQYF.

This clone was observed a few times. V usage is TRBV7-9 and J usage is TRBJ2-2; possibly TRBD1 for D (6 bases). The germline V and J ends were trimmed by 3 bases and 0 bases, with 14 bases remaining between them. The CDR3 has 17 residues. Per germline, CDR1 SEHNR and CDR2 FQNEAQ (reference sequence). In nucleotides, the CDR3 is TGTGCCAGCAGCTTCCCTAGGGGGAGAGCGAACACCGGGGAGCTGTTTTTT. Its translation: CASSFPRGRANTGELFF. The full variable domain, with the rest looked up from reference TRBV7-9 and TRBJ2-2, is DTGVSQNPRHKITKRGQNVTFRCDPISEHNRLYWYRQTLGQGPEFLTYFQNEAQLEKSRLLSDRFSAERPKGSFSTLEIQRTEQGDSAMYLCASSFPRGRANTGELFFGEGSRLTVL.

The V and J genes are TRBV6-5 and TRBJ2-2; a weak D match, TRBD2 (5 bases). The germline V and J ends were trimmed by 2 bases and 2 bases, with 12 bases remaining between them. The CDR3 runs to 16 residues. Looked up from germline, CDR1 is MNHEY and CDR2 is SVGAGI. DNA of the CDR3: TGTGCCAGCAGTTACCCCGGAGCGGCTAACACCGGGGAGCTGTTTTTT. This gives the protein CASSYPGAANTGELFF.

This sequence joins TRBV4-2 and TRBJ2-1; 13 nucleotides match TRBD2. The CDR3 consists of 15 residues. Per the germline V gene, CDR1 is LGHNA and CDR2 is YNFKEQ. J was trimmed by 9 bases and V by 4 bases; bases with no gene match: 6. The CDR3 DNA sequence: TGTGCCAGCAGCCTTAGGACTAGCGGGGGTGGTGAGCAGTTCTTC. Its translation is CASSLRTSGGGEQFF.

The chain employs TRBV5-5 and TRBJ1-2, with 7 positions matching TRBD1. This CDR3 has 15 amino acids. CDR1 is SGHKS, CDR2 YYEKEE, per germline (reference sequence). V lost 5 bases to trimming and J lost 3 bases; unmatched junction nucleotides: 10. This CDR3 reads CASSAPGTVYYGYTF. The CDR3, as DNA: TGTGCCAGCAGTGCTCCCGGGACAGTCTACTATGGCTACACCTTC.

V and J are TRBV5-1 and TRBJ2-1; D gene unclear. The CDR3 is made up of 12 amino acids. The V gene lost 0 bases and the J gene lost 8 bases, with 6 bases spanning the gap. The germline V gene encodes CDR1 SGHRS and CDR2 YFSETQ. The CDR3 reads CASSLDLDEQFF. The CDR3 nucleotides are TGCGCCAGCAGCTTGGATCTCGATGAGCAGTTCTTC. Complete variable domain (other parts from reference TRBV5-1 and TRBJ2-1): KAGVTQTPRYLIKTRGQQVTLSCSPISGHRSVSWYQQTPGQGLQFLFEYFSETQRNKGNFPGRFSGRQFSNSRSEMNVSTLELGDSALYLCASSLDLDEQFFGPGTRLTVL.

V usage is TRBV29-1 and J usage is TRBJ2-2; the D is unclear. CDR1 is SQVTM, CDR2 ANQGSEA, per germline. The CDR3 is 11 residues long. The V gene lost 2 bases and the J gene lost 7 bases, with 5 bases spanning the gap. The CDR3 DNA sequence: TGCAGCGTTGAATCTGTCGGGGAGCTGTTTTTT. Its translation: CSVESVGELFF.

The rearrangement links TRBV5-4 to TRBJ2-5; D may be TRBD2 (5 bases). V was clipped by 1 base and J by 4 bases, with 17 bases between them. Germline V gene sequence: CDR1 SGHNT, CDR2 YYREEE (reference sequence). The CDR3 runs to 16 residues. The CDR3 sequence is CASSLPGIRPGETQYF. Written as DNA, the CDR3 is TGTGCCAGCAGCTTGCCGGGAATTCGACCCGGAGAGACCCAGTACTTC.

The chain employs TRBV25-1 and TRBJ2-5; TRBD2 might be the D (5 bases). The V gene lost 4 bases and the J gene lost 6 bases, with 15 bases spanning the gap. The CDR3 totals 14 residues. Germline-derived CDR1 and CDR2 are MGHDK and SYGVNS. CDR3 sequence reads: CASSGERDRKTQYF. DNA for the CDR3: TGTGCCAGCAGTGGGGAGAGGGATCGGAAGACCCAGTACTTC. Filled out from reference TRBV25-1 and TRBJ2-5, the complete variable domain reads EADIYQTPRYLVIGTGKKITLECSQTMGHDKMYWYQQDPGMELHLIHYSYGVNSTEKGDLSSESTVSRIRTEHFPLTLESARPSHTSQYLCASSGERDRKTQYFGPGTRLLVL.

This chain connects TRBV25-1 to TRBJ2-3, with D perhaps matching TRBD2 (6 bases). The CDR3 has 15 residues. V dropped 4 bases and J dropped 0 bases, with 11 bases sitting between them. Germline V CDR1 and CDR2: MGHDK, SYGVNS. CDR3: CASSVSSASTDTQYF. DNA for the CDR3: TGTGCCAGCAGTGTTTCTAGCGCTAGCACAGATACGCAGTATTTT.

The chain employs TRBV5-1 and TRBJ2-7, with D tentatively TRBD1 (6 bases). The CDR3 has 13 residues. Germline CDR1 reads SGHRS; CDR2 reads YFSETQ. The V gene lost 3 bases and the J gene lost 4 bases, with 11 bases spanning the gap. In DNA form, the CDR3 reads TGCGCCAGCAGCTCCCCAGGGGATTACGAGCAGTACTTC. This sequence encodes CASSSPGDYEQYF.

The chain recombines TRBV11-2 with TRBJ2-7; D gene uncertain. CDR3 length: 14 amino acids. Between the trimmed V and J ends, which lost 0 bases and 1 base, there was a span of 7 bases. Germline V lookup: CDR1 SGHAT, CDR2 FQNNGV. CDR3 in DNA: TGTGCCAGCAGCTTAGATGTGCGGTCCTACGAGCAGTACTTC. Translation: CASSLDVRSYEQYF.

The chain combines TRBV6-5 with TRBJ1-6; no reliable D call. The V end lost 8 bases, the J end lost 10 bases, and 6 bases lay between the germline ends. Germline CDR1 is MNHEY and CDR2 is SVGAGI. The CDR3 has 10 residues. CDR3 nucleotide sequence: TGTGCCAGCGGGAGCTCACCCCTCCACTTT. Protein: CASGSSPLHF.

This chain links TRBV7-9 with TRBJ2-5; perhaps TRBD2 as D (6 bases). CDR1 is SEHNR and CDR2 is FQNEAQ in the germline V gene (reference sequence). V was pared by 3 bases and J by 0 bases, with 11 bases between. This CDR3 has 15 residues. The CDR3 is CASSFSGAYQETQYF. In DNA form, the CDR3 reads TGTGCCAGCAGCTTTAGCGGAGCGTACCAAGAGACCCAGTACTTC.

The V gene is TRBV28, the J gene TRBJ1-4; D might be TRBD1 (5 bases). Germline V gene lookup returns CDR1 MDHEN and CDR2 SYDVKM. V was shortened by 3 bases and J by 5 bases, with 7 bases between the two germline ends. The CDR3 loop spans 13 amino acids. CDR3 sequence: CASSLGGNEKLFF. The CDR3 DNA reads as TGTGCCAGCAGTTTGGGGGGAAATGAAAAACTGTTTTTT.